This TCR beta chain was identified during a study of blood T cell repertoires in COVID-19 (dated by TCRdb to about 2020). For the study in its entirety: Samples from collaborators originated in the United States, Italy and Spain and spanned both the acute and convalescent phases of COVID-19. Deeply sampled blood TCRbeta repertoires from subjects exposed to, actively infected with, or recovered from COVID-19 were included in the dataset. A freely available public database, intended as a resource for researchers studying the immune response to SARS-CoV-2, is where the repertoires were released. Where available, HLA class I and class II types were obtained from metadata supplied by the sample provider rather than from assay-based typing. The samples were drawn from the first 160 participants of the ongoing ImmuneRACE study and from 1,254 subjects provided by 6 global collaborators. Nearly every sample came with metadata listing a de-identified subject ID, COVID-19 status, age in years and sex. The prospective study material was composed of cDNA or gDNA derived from T cells, B-cell-depleted T cells, or PBMCs.

TCRbeta CDR3 regions were amplified from genomic DNA using the immunoSEQ Assay, a bias-controlled multiplex PCR. The paper's data handling went like this. Nucleated cell counts per sample were estimated from amplification of reference gene primers within the assay. Sequence reads were collapsed and filtered to measure the absolute abundance of every unique TCRbeta CDR3 rearrangement. Productive Simpson clonality was computed per sample as the square root of Simpson's diversity index over productive rearrangements. Here the immuneACCESS table is served through TCRdb, limited to in-frame sequences with V and J called. Missing clones are a known gap in these copies; in checked studies unresolved V genes cover under half, and the rest lacks a known reason. For V, J and clone size, that table is used; D and trimming come from the DNA. This sample gives fewer than 300,000 clones in total; approximately 86% of them show up just once. The ten largest clones take up 9% to 9.5% of the sample.

Overall results and qualifications from the work: The amount of clinical and demographic metadata varied by source and participant and was provided uncurated.

Whole blood was collected in K2EDTA tubes by collaborating institutions according to the institutions' own protocols. For TCRbeta analysis, collaborator samples were shipped as frozen whole blood, as isolated PBMCs, or as DNA extracted from either sample type. Concerning this clone itself: The antigen it recognizes is unknown. Base quality data are lacking; no much larger clone is found one base away.

According to the germline V gene (reference sequence), CDR1 reads LGHDT and CDR2 reads YNNKEL. Taken from cysteine to phenylalanine, the CDR3 has 13 residues. Only CDR3 DNA is held: 39 bases, read in frame from base 1. The junction shows trimming of 4 bases on V and 7 bases on J, plus 13 bases between the germline ends. The sequence was obtained from a man aged 18-30 years with active or convalescent COVID-19. The rearranged chain carries TRBV3-1 (or the pseudogene TRBV3-2) and TRBJ1-2; the D gene lacks a confident call. The sequenced material came from peripheral blood. CDR3 loop: CASSRSTSPGYTF. The DNA sequence reads TGTGCCAGCAGCCGTTCGACAAGTCCTGGCTACACCTTC.